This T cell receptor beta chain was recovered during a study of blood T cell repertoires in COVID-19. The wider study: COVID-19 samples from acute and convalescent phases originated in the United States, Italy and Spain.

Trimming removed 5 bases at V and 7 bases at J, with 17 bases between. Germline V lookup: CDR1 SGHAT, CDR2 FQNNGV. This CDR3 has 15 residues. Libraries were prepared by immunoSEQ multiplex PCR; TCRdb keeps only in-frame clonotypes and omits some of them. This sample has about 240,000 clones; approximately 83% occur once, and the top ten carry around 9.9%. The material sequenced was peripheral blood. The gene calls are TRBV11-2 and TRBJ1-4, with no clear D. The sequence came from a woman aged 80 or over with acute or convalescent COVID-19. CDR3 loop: CASSPIRGRFEKLFF. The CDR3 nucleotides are TGTGCCAGCAGCCCCATCCGGGGAAGGTTTGAAAAACTGTTTTTT.